This paragraph reports one TCR beta chain. The data belong to a study of blood T cell repertoires in COVID-19. Clones were sequenced by immunoSEQ multiplex PCR, and TCRdb holds only the in-frame ones, with some missing. The sample has under 350,000 clones, roughly 91% seen once. Participant-reported clinical history was the basis for cohort assignment. The CDR3 is made up of 16 amino acids. Trimming removed 4 bases from V and 3 bases from J, with 20 bases in between. Germline CDR1 and CDR2: SGDLS and YYNGEE. The TCR sequence derives from a woman aged 60-70 years who had recovered from COVID-19. Sequenced material: PBMCs or T cells enriched from blood (not recorded which). V usage is TRBV9 and J usage is TRBJ2-7; D unclear. The CDR3: CASSLTPGYPFYEQYF. The DNA of the CDR3 is TGTGCCAGCAGCCTAACCCCAGGCTACCCTTTCTACGAGCAGTACTTC.